The clone carrying this TCR beta chain turned up a few times. This entry is derived from a study of blood T cell repertoires in COVID-19. Study information: The United States, Italy and Spain provided the acute and convalescent COVID-19 samples.

The protocol was immunoSEQ multiplex PCR, while the TCRdb copy is restricted to in-frame clones and leaves out a portion. The sample yields about 160,000 clones, around 74% seen once. Germline V CDR1 and CDR2: MDHEN, SYDVKM. CDR3 length: 13 residues. Trimming removed 6 bases from V and 8 bases from J, with 16 bases in between. Enrollment of patients from Seattle took place during active infection, with longitudinal follow-up. The clonotype was recovered from a woman aged 60-75 years with COVID-19, enrolled during active disease. The chain joins TRBV28 to TRBJ1-2, with D unclear. Sequenced material: peripheral blood. Here the CDR3 reads CASRLTLLTGYTF. The CDR3 bases are TGTGCCAGCAGGCTGACACTCCTTACCGGCTACACCTTC.